The 14 T cell receptor beta chains presented below share a single source sample, sequenced in a study of blood T cell repertoires in COVID-19. Sequencing was performed with immunoSEQ multiplex PCR; in TCRdb, only in-frame clones are kept and a portion is missing. Here the sample spans 81,000 or so clones, 65% to 90% being singletons. The sample was peripheral blood. The receptors stem from a man aged 50 or older with COVID-19, enrolled during active disease.

This rearrangement joins TRBV5-1 to TRBJ1-1, with D unclear. Trimming pared 2 bases from V and 1 base from J, leaving 6 bases between. The germline gives CDR1 SGHRS, CDR2 YFSETQ. The length of the CDR3 is 13 residues. The CDR3 sequence is CASSFQANTEAFF. Written as DNA, the CDR3 is TGCGCCAGCAGCTTCCAAGCGAACACTGAAGCTTTCTTT.

This clone is a singleton in its sample. Other DNA sequences in the sample encode the same CDR3. The rearrangement links TRBV14 to TRBJ2-7; 7 bases map to TRBD2. This CDR3 comprises 14 residues. Per germline, CDR1 SGHDN and CDR2 FVKESK. J gave up 7 bases and V 4 bases, and 10 bases lay outside the gene matches. CDR3 in amino acids: CASSPLGGGMEQYF. The CDR3 DNA follows: TGTGCCAGCAGCCCCCTGGGGGGGGGAATGGAGCAGTACTTC.

The chain is built from TRBV11-2 and TRBJ1-1, with 7 bases that match TRBD1. Per the germline V gene, CDR1 is SGHAT and CDR2 is FQNNGV. CDR3 length: 11 residues. Trimming cost V 6 bases and J 11 bases; bases outside gene matches: 6. This CDR3 is CASSLTGTAFF. In nucleotides, the CDR3 is TGTGCCAGCAGTTTGACAGGGACTGCTTTCTTT. The full variable domain, in which reference TRBV11-2 and TRBJ1-1 provide the parts outside the CDR3, is EAGVAQSPRYKIIEKRQSVAFWCNPISGHATLYWYQQILGQGPKLLIQFQNNGVVDDSQLPKDRFSAERLKGVDSTLKIQPAKLEDSAVYLCASSLTGTAFFGQGTRLTVV.

The CDR3 is CASSWTVNYSNQPQHF. For the CDR3, the DNA is TGTGCCAGCAGTTGGACAGTGAATTATAGCAATCAGCCCCAGCATTTT. J is TRBJ1-5 and V is TRBV28; D possibly corresponds to TRBD1 (6 bases). This CDR3 comprises 16 residues. In germline, CDR1 is MDHEN, CDR2 SYDVKM. V was trimmed by 4 bases and J by 0 bases, leaving 13 bases between them. The full variable domain, with the rest looked up from reference TRBV28 and TRBJ1-5, is DVKVTQSSRYLVKRTGEKVFLECVQDMDHENMFWYRQDPGLGLRLIYFSYDVKMKEKGDIPEGYSVSREKKERFSLILESASTNQTSMYLCASSWTVNYSNQPQHFGDGTRLSIL.

The chain employs TRBV4-1 and TRBJ2-4, with 10 bases matching TRBD2. The CDR3 has 17 residues. The junction had 9 bases not matched to a gene; V was cut back by 3 bases and J by 4 bases. The germline V gene has CDR1 MGHRA and CDR2 YSYEKL. The CDR3 spells CASSHEGPSGSKNIQYF. The CDR3 coding sequence is TGCGCCAGCAGCCACGAAGGACCTAGCGGGAGTAAAAACATTCAGTACTTC.

In its sample, this clone was seen a few times. The chain couples TRBV28 to TRBJ2-7, with 8 bases that match TRBD2. After removal of 6 bases from V and 3 bases from J, the junction contained 4 bases not matched to a gene. From germline, CDR1 is MDHEN and CDR2 SYDVKM. The length of the CDR3 is 13 residues. Here the CDR3 DNA reads TGTGCCAGCAGAGAAGCGGGGGTCTACGAGCAGTACTTC. Protein: CASREAGVYEQYF. The variable domain in full, completed from reference TRBV28 and TRBJ2-7, reads DVKVTQSSRYLVKRTGEKVFLECVQDMDHENMFWYRQDPGLGLRLIYFSYDVKMKEKGDIPEGYSVSREKKERFSLILESASTNQTSMYLCASREAGVYEQYFGPGTRLTVT.

The chain uses TRBV24-1 and TRBJ2-1; 8 bases agree with TRBD2. V was clipped by 0 bases and J by 6 bases; unmatched bases: 3. The CDR3 runs to 15 residues. The germline CDR1 and CDR2 sequences are KGHDR and SFDVKD. CDR3 coding DNA: TGTGCCACCAGTGATTTGAGCGGGAGCCTCAATGAGCAGTTCTTC. Encoded protein: CATSDLSGSLNEQFF.

The chain links TRBV7-2 to TRBJ2-7, with 8 bases identical to TRBD2. Germline V lookup: CDR1 SGHTA, CDR2 FQGNSA. CDR3 length: 16 residues. J lost 6 bases, V lost 4 bases, and 14 bases had no gene match. DNA for the CDR3: TGTGCCAGCAGCTCAGGATCCGCGGGAGGTGTGTTCGAGCAGTACTTC. Its translation is CASSSGSAGGVFEQYF.

The chain is built from TRBV19 and TRBJ2-7, with 7 bases lining up with TRBD2. J lost 7 bases, V lost 3 bases, and 6 bases had no gene match. In germline, CDR1 is LNHDA, CDR2 SQIVND (reference sequence). This CDR3 is 13 amino acids long. The DNA of the CDR3 is TGTGCCAGTAGTATTCCTAGCGGTGGAGAGCAGTACTTC. This sequence encodes CASSIPSGGEQYF.

The chain recombines TRBV5-5 with TRBJ2-4; TRBD1 aligns across 8 bases. The CDR3 contains 19 residues. CDR1 is SGHKS, CDR2 YYEKEE, per germline (reference sequence). Trimming at V came to 0 bases and at J to 0 bases, leaving 11 bases not matched to a gene. In DNA form, the CDR3 reads TGTGCCAGCAGCTTGGGAGGCAGGGGGCTAACCTTAGCCAAAAACATTCAGTACTTC. Residues: CASSLGGRGLTLAKNIQYF.

The chain uses TRBV24-1 and TRBJ1-4; D is uncertain. CDR1 is KGHDR, CDR2 SFDVKD, per germline. This CDR3 spans 11 amino acids. V was pared by 5 bases and J by 8 bases, with 5 bases between. This chain's CDR3 is CATSAGEKLFF. The CDR3 nucleotides read TGTGCCACCAGTGCGGGGGAAAAACTGTTTTTT.

J is TRBJ2-3 and V is TRBV7-9; no clear D gene. The CDR3 runs to 11 residues. Germline assignment: CDR1 SEHNR and CDR2 FQNEAQ (reference sequence). The V end was cut by 3 bases, the J end by 6 bases, with 4 bases between. The CDR3 loop reads CASSFGDTQYF. CDR3 nucleotides: TGTGCCAGCAGCTTCGGGGATACGCAGTATTTT.

This rearrangement joins TRBV7-8 to TRBJ1-4; 11 bases align to TRBD1. The CDR3 is 15 amino acids. Trimming removed 4 bases from V and 7 bases from J; junction bases left unmatched: 5. CDR1 is SGHVS and CDR2 is FQNEAQ in the germline V gene. The CDR3 protein is CASSSAGTGGEKLFF. The CDR3 bases are TGTGCCAGCAGCTCCGCTGGGACAGGGGGTGAAAAACTGTTTTTT.

This clone occurred a few times. This chain links TRBV4-1 with TRBJ1-4, with 9 bases matching TRBD1. Germline V lookup: CDR1 MGHRA, CDR2 YSYEKL. V shed 5 bases and J 5 bases; nucleotides not matched to a gene: 3. This CDR3 is built from 14 residues. The CDR3 here is CASSWTGENEKLFF. The CDR3 coding sequence is TGCGCCAGCAGCTGGACAGGGGAAAATGAAAAACTGTTTTTT.